The 6 T cell receptor beta chains below were found in one sample sequenced in a study of Graves' ophthalmopathy and Graves' hyperthyroidism. RNA transcripts yielded amplified TCR beta CDR3 regions. Following a first-round RT-PCR that used HTBI primers, a second-round multiplex PCR was carried out. TCRdb called the multiplex PCR reads again in MiXCR, with one record for every CDR3 protein. The sample includes roughly 1.1 million distinct CDR3 sequences, about 40% seen only once; the top ten take roughly 10%. The sequenced sample consisted of peripheral blood or thyroid tissue (not recorded which). The source is an adult man with Graves' hyperthyroidism.

This clonotype was found many times. CDR3 amino acids: CASSWAGRETQYF. In DNA form, the CDR3 reads TGTGCCAGCAGCTGGGCTGGTCGGGAGACCCAGTACTTC. This chain links TRBV7-9 with TRBJ2-5; unclear D gene. From germline, CDR1 is SEHNR and CDR2 FQNEAQ (reference sequence). Trimming stripped 4 bases from V and 5 bases from J, with 11 bases between. The CDR3 contains 13 residues.

This clonotype has ten or more counts. The V call is TRBV9, the J call TRBJ1-1, with a possible D match to TRBD1 (5 bases). CDR3 length: 14 residues. The V and J ends lost 4 bases and 4 bases respectively, with 14 bases between them. From germline, CDR1 is SGDLS and CDR2 YYNGEE. The CDR3 spells CASSLGDLSTEAFF. As DNA, the CDR3 is TGTGCCAGCAGCCTCGGGGACCTGAGCACTGAAGCTTTCTTT. The full variable domain, with the rest looked up from reference TRBV9 and TRBJ1-1, is DSGVTQTPKHLITATGQRVTLRCSPRSGDLSVYWYQQSLDQGLQFLIQYYNGEERAKGNILERFSAQQFPDLHSELNLSSLELGDSALYFCASSLGDLSTEAFFGQGTRLTVV.

This clonotype was counted at least ten times. The genes are TRBV19 and TRBJ1-5, with D tentatively TRBD1 (6 bases). Trimming removed 3 bases from V and 6 bases from J, with 12 bases in between. Germline assignment: CDR1 LNHDA and CDR2 SQIVND (reference sequence). The CDR3 loop spans 14 amino acids. The CDR3 DNA reads as TGTGCCAGTAGTATTACAGGGTCGGGTCAGCCCCAGCATTTT. This gives the protein CASSITGSGQPQHF.

This clonotype occurred a few times. V usage is TRBV2 and J usage is TRBJ1-2; TRBD1 aligns across 7 bases. This CDR3 region has 12 residues. From germline, CDR1 is SNHLY and CDR2 FYNNEI. The J segment lost 6 bases and the V segment lost 9 bases, leaving 7 bases of the junction unmatched. The CDR3 sequence: CARRQGEDGYTF. The CDR3 DNA sequence: TGTGCCAGGAGACAGGGAGAGGATGGCTACACCTTC. The full variable domain, its missing parts supplied by reference TRBV2 and TRBJ1-2, is EPEVTQTPSHQVTQMGQEVILRCVPISNHLYFYWYRQILGQKVEFLVSFYNNEISEKSEIFDDQFSVERPDGSNFTLKIRSTKLEDSAMYFCARRQGEDGYTFGSGTRLTVV.

The J gene is TRBJ2-7, the V gene TRBV13, with D possibly TRBD1 on 6 matching bases. Between the trimmed V and J ends, which lost 5 bases and 3 bases, there was a span of 14 bases. The CDR3 extends over 14 amino acids. CDR1 PRHDT and CDR2 FYEKMQ come from the germline V gene (reference sequence). The CDR3 here is CASSPHTGIYEQYF. The CDR3 nucleotides read TGTGCCAGCAGCCCACATACAGGGATCTACGAGCAGTACTTC. The full variable domain, completed using reference TRBV13 and TRBJ2-7, is AAGVIQSPRHLIKEKRETATLKCYPIPRHDTVYWYQQGPGQDPQFLISFYEKMQSDKGSIPDRFSAQQFSDYHSELNMSSLELGDSALYFCASSPHTGIYEQYFGPGTRLTVT.

The chain combines TRBV7-9 with TRBJ2-7; the match to TRBD1 covers 7 bases. Germline CDR1 reads SEHNR; CDR2 reads FQNEAQ (reference sequence). This CDR3 contains 16 residues. The ends lost 6 bases at V and 1 base at J; junction bases unmatched: 12. CDR3 loop: CASSYSTRDRSYEQYF. The CDR3 DNA reads TGTGCCAGCAGTTATTCTACCCGGGACAGATCCTACGAGCAGTACTTC.